The 6 T cell receptor beta chains below all came from one sample that was sequenced in a study of cytomegalovirus exposure and HLA in healthy donors. PCR employed 60 Vbeta and 13 Jbeta primers. TCRdb's table, derived via immunoSEQ multiplex PCR, lists solely in-frame clones and lacks some. The sample lists 200,000 to 250,000 clones, 65% to 85% seen once, with 2.9% in the top ten. Sequences were obtained from PBMCs. Source of these receptors: a woman aged 25 to 39 in good health and CMV-seronegative.

V is TRBV5-1 and J is TRBJ2-2, with 12 bases lining up with TRBD2. The V gene's germline CDR1 is SGHRS and CDR2 YFSETQ. The J segment lost 9 bases and the V segment lost 0 bases, leaving 9 bases of the junction unmatched. The CDR3 extends over 17 amino acids. CDR3 sequence reads: CASSLVLAGGGCRELFF. The CDR3 DNA is TGCGCCAGCAGCTTGGTCCTAGCGGGAGGGGGCTGTCGGGAGCTGTTTTTT.

The rearrangement links TRBV10-1 to TRBJ2-3; 10 nucleotides match TRBD2. Germline CDR1 and CDR2: WNHNN and SYGVQD (reference sequence). The CDR3 runs 16 residues. Unmatched junction bases numbered 4, after V lost 3 bases and J lost 1 base. The CDR3 coding sequence is TGCGCCAGCAGTGAAAGCGGGGGGGCCGGCACAGATACGCAGTATTTT. This encodes CASSESGGAGTDTQYF.

The chain carries TRBV11-2 and TRBJ1-5; possibly TRBD1 for D (6 bases). Germline CDR1 reads SGHAT; CDR2 reads FQNNGV. Trimming pared 3 bases from V and 2 bases from J, leaving 17 bases between. This CDR3 contains 17 residues. CDR3 nucleotide sequence: TGTGCCAGCAGCTTTAAGACCCGGCGGGGGCGCAATCAGCCCCAGCATTTT. Amino acids: CASSFKTRRGRNQPQHF.

The chain carries TRBV5-1 and TRBJ1-4; D gene unclear. CDR3 length: 18 amino acids. The ends were cut back, 0 bases at V and 0 bases at J, with 15 bases in the middle. The germline V gene encodes CDR1 SGHRS and CDR2 YFSETQ. CDR3 in amino acids: CASSLATSYSSTNEKLFF. In DNA form, the CDR3 reads TGCGCCAGCAGCTTGGCAACCTCTTACAGTTCAACTAATGAAAAACTGTTTTTT.

The chain couples TRBV28 to TRBJ1-2, with TRBD1 matching over 9 bases. The V gene's germline CDR1 is MDHEN and CDR2 SYDVKM. This CDR3 has 16 residues. Losses at the gene ends were 6 bases for V and 4 bases for J; bases not matched to a gene: 12. The CDR3, as DNA: TGTGCCAGCAGGACCACCGGGACAGGGACGATCTATGGCTACACCTTC. Its protein is CASRTTGTGTIYGYTF.

V and J are TRBV9 and TRBJ2-4, with D tentatively TRBD2 (6 bases). The V end was cut by 2 bases, the J end by 0 bases, with 12 bases between. Germline CDR1 reads SGDLS; CDR2 reads YYNGEE. CDR3 length: 16 amino acids. CDR3 loop: CASSVGSGIAKNIQYF. The CDR3 DNA sequence: TGTGCCAGCAGCGTGGGTAGCGGTATAGCCAAAAACATTCAGTACTTC.